This passage covers 30 T cell receptor beta chains from one sample sequenced in a study of cytomegalovirus exposure and HLA in healthy donors. This PCR relied on a set of 60 Vbeta primers and 13 Jbeta primers. Libraries were prepared by immunoSEQ multiplex PCR; TCRdb keeps only in-frame clonotypes and omits some of them. Here the sample spans 100,000 to 150,000 clones, just under 80% being singletons. Sequenced material: PBMCs. All receptors come from a man aged 30-40 years in good health and CMV-seronegative.

The CDR3 is CASSEKLARNQETQYF. The CDR3 coding sequence is TGTGCCAGCAGTGAAAAGTTAGCTCGGAACCAAGAGACCCAGTACTTC. This chain links TRBV2 with TRBJ2-5; D remains ambiguous. In germline, CDR1 is SNHLY, CDR2 FYNNEI. Trimming took off 2 bases at V and 0 bases at J, with 13 bases between the two ends. This CDR3 region has 16 residues.

This clone was observed a few times. The CDR3 DNA follows: TGCGCCAGCAGCTTGGAGGGGAATGAGCAGTTCTTC. It translates to CASSLEGNEQFF. This chain joins TRBV5-1 and TRBJ2-1; tentatively, D is TRBD1 (5 bases). This CDR3 spans 12 amino acids. Trimming stripped 0 bases from V and 7 bases from J, with 5 bases between. Germline CDR1 reads SGHRS; CDR2 reads YFSETQ.

The chain couples TRBV5-4 to TRBJ1-2; TRBD1 matches at 7 bases. V shed 1 base, J shed 4 bases, and the junction held 13 bases outside the gene matches. Per germline, CDR1 SGHNT and CDR2 YYREEE (reference sequence). The CDR3 is 17 residues long. This chain's CDR3 is CASSLSLRGDRVYGYTF. In nucleotides, the CDR3 is TGTGCCAGCAGCTTGTCGCTAAGGGGAGACAGGGTCTATGGCTACACCTTC.

The V gene is TRBV2, the J gene TRBJ1-1, with a possible D match to TRBD1 (6 bases). Between the trimmed V and J ends, which lost 1 base and 1 base, there was a span of 13 bases. The CDR3 runs to 16 residues. CDR1 and CDR2 (germline): SNHLY, FYNNEI. The CDR3 loop is CASSEVQDRPNTEAFF. The CDR3 DNA is TGTGCCAGCAGTGAAGTACAGGACAGACCGAACACTGAAGCTTTCTTT. The full variable domain, its missing parts supplied by reference TRBV2 and TRBJ1-1, is EPEVTQTPSHQVTQMGQEVILRCVPISNHLYFYWYRQILGQKVEFLVSFYNNEISEKSEIFDDQFSVERPDGSNFTLKIRSTKLEDSAMYFCASSEVQDRPNTEAFFGQGTRLTVV.

This sequence joins TRBV7-2 and TRBJ2-7; possibly TRBD1 for D (6 bases). This CDR3 is 15 amino acids long. V shed 5 bases and J shed 3 bases, with 17 bases lying between them. Germline V gene data show CDR1 as SGHTA and CDR2 as FQGNSA. CDR3 residues: CASSLNRVRGYEQYF. Written as DNA, the CDR3 is TGTGCCAGCAGCCTTAACAGGGTAAGGGGCTACGAGCAGTACTTC.

This clone was observed once. The chain uses TRBV7-2 and TRBJ2-5; D perhaps matches TRBD2 (5 bases). This CDR3 spans 15 amino acids. Germline CDR1 and CDR2: SGHTA and FQGNSA. The ends were cut back, 3 bases at V and 4 bases at J, with 15 bases in the middle. DNA of the CDR3: TGTGCCAGCAGCTTCATAGACTACCTCCCAGAGACCCAGTACTTC. This encodes CASSFIDYLPETQYF.

This chain connects TRBV18 to TRBJ2-3; 9 bases align to TRBD2. The CDR3 contains 18 residues. Germline CDR1 KGHSH, CDR2 LQKENI. After removal of 6 bases from V and 4 bases from J, the junction contained 17 bases not matched to a gene. Here the CDR3 DNA reads TGTGCCAGCTCCTCCGGGAGAAACTTGGGACTAGCCTCAGATACGCAGTATTTT. As protein: CASSSGRNLGLASDTQYF. The whole variable domain, remainder taken from reference TRBV18 and TRBJ2-3, is NAGVMQNPRHLVRRRGQEARLRCSPMKGHSHVYWYRQLPEEGLKFMVYLQKENIIDESGMPKERFSAEFPKEGPSILRIQQVVRGDSAAYFCASSSGRNLGLASDTQYFGPGTRLTVL.

The chain recombines TRBV28 with TRBJ2-7; D is unclear. The ends were cut back, 2 bases at V and 2 bases at J, with 7 bases in the middle. Germline values: CDR1 MDHEN, CDR2 SYDVKM. The CDR3 totals 13 residues. CDR3 sequence reads: CASSLGRPYEQYF. CDR3 bases: TGTGCCAGCAGTTTAGGCAGGCCCTACGAGCAGTACTTC. The full variable domain, rest sourced from reference TRBV28 and TRBJ2-7, is DVKVTQSSRYLVKRTGEKVFLECVQDMDHENMFWYRQDPGLGLRLIYFSYDVKMKEKGDIPEGYSVSREKKERFSLILESASTNQTSMYLCASSLGRPYEQYFGPGTRLTVT.

The rearrangement links TRBV29-1 to TRBJ1-1; D is possibly TRBD1 (5 bases). V was trimmed by 4 bases and J by 3 bases, leaving 15 bases between them. The CDR3 has 14 residues. Germline loops: CDR1 SQVTM, CDR2 ANQGSEA. The CDR3 nucleotides read TGCAGCGTTGGGTGGGTCCGGGGGGACACTGAAGCTTTCTTT. Its protein is CSVGWVRGDTEAFF.

This chain joins TRBV19 and TRBJ1-3, with a tentative D call TRBD1 (5 bases). The CDR3 has 14 residues. V lost 6 bases and J lost 0, with 9 bases in between. Germline V gene sequence: CDR1 LNHDA, CDR2 SQIVND (reference sequence). The CDR3 region is CASSRVFSGNTIYF. In DNA, the CDR3 is TGTGCCAGTAGCAGGGTCTTCTCTGGAAACACCATATATTTT.

DNA of the CDR3: TGTGCCAGCAGCTTGGGTCTTAGCGGGGGGGTCTACGAGCAGTACTTC. Translation gives CASSLGLSGGVYEQYF. This chain links TRBV5-4 with TRBJ2-7, with 11 bases matching TRBD2. V shed 0 bases and J 3 bases; nucleotides not matched to a gene: 5. This CDR3 is built from 16 residues. The germline CDR1 and CDR2 sequences are SGHNT and YYREEE (reference sequence). The variable domain in full, completed from reference TRBV5-4 and TRBJ2-7, reads ETGVTQSPTHLIKTRGQQVTLRCSSQSGHNTVSWYQQALGQGPQFIFQYYREEENGRGNFPPRFSGLQFPNYSSELNVNALELDDSALYLCASSLGLSGGVYEQYFGPGTRLTVT.

The rearrangement uses TRBV4-1 and TRBJ1-1; TRBD1 agrees at 7 bases. The CDR3 runs 17 residues. Germline V CDR1 and CDR2: MGHRA, YSYEKL. V lost 2 bases, J lost 0 bases, and 9 bases stayed unmatched. The CDR3 DNA is TGCGCCAGCAGCCAAAGACTTGGACAGGTCATGAACACTGAAGCTTTCTTT. This encodes CASSQRLGQVMNTEAFF.

CDR3 protein: CASSLDSGGITDTQYF. The CDR3 DNA follows: TGCGCCAGCAGCTTGGACAGCGGGGGGATTACAGATACGCAGTATTTT. The gene calls are TRBV5-1 and TRBJ2-3; 9 bases line up with TRBD2. The length of the CDR3 is 16 residues. Germline assignment: CDR1 SGHRS and CDR2 YFSETQ. V shed 0 bases, J shed 3 bases, and the junction held 5 bases outside the gene matches.

CDR3 in amino acids: CASSARQGPETQYF. The CDR3 nucleotides are TGTGCCAGCAGCGCCCGGCAGGGGCCAGAGACCCAGTACTTC. The chain joins TRBV9 to TRBJ2-5, with a tentative D call TRBD1 (6 bases). V lost 3 bases, J lost 4 bases, and 13 bases lay in between. CDR3 length: 14 amino acids. The germline V gene encodes CDR1 SGDLS and CDR2 YYNGEE.

The CDR3 is CASSLQGYGYTF. The CDR3 coding sequence is TGTGCCAGCAGCCTACAGGGGTATGGCTACACCTTC. J is TRBJ1-2 and V is TRBV4-2; 7 nucleotides match TRBD1. Germline CDR1 is LGHNA and CDR2 is YNFKEQ. V lost 4 bases to trimming and J lost 5 bases; unmatched junction nucleotides: 1. This CDR3 is 12 amino acids long.

For the CDR3, the DNA is TGTGCCAGCAGCCAGGACAGGGGAAACACTGAAGCTTTCTTT. It encodes CASSQDRGNTEAFF. This chain links TRBV6-6 with TRBJ1-1; 9 nucleotides match TRBD1. V was clipped by 6 bases and J by 2 bases; unmatched bases: 4. This CDR3 region has 14 residues. The germline V gene has CDR1 MNHNY and CDR2 SVGAGI (reference sequence).

This rearrangement joins TRBV15 to TRBJ1-1, with D unclear. The V gene lost 5 bases and the J gene lost 5 bases, with 15 bases spanning the gap. Germline V CDR1 and CDR2: LNHNV, YYDKDF (reference sequence). The CDR3 runs 14 residues. The DNA for the CDR3 is TGTGCCACCAGCCCCGGAGGGATGGGTACTGAAGCTTTCTTT. Amino acids: CATSPGGMGTEAFF.

The chain couples TRBV5-1 to TRBJ2-5, with 7 nucleotides matching TRBD2. Germline-derived CDR1 and CDR2 are SGHRS and YFSETQ. V shed 7 bases and J 4 bases; nucleotides not matched to a gene: 13. The CDR3 covers 15 residues. CDR3 sequence (DNA): TGCGCCAGCCCCGCTGGAGCGGGATGGCGAGAGACCCAGTACTTC. Translated, it gives CASPAGAGWRETQYF. Full variable domain (outside the CDR3, taken from reference TRBV5-1 and TRBJ2-5): KAGVTQTPRYLIKTRGQQVTLSCSPISGHRSVSWYQQTPGQGLQFLFEYFSETQRNKGNFPGRFSGRQFSNSRSEMNVSTLELGDSALYLCASPAGAGWRETQYFGPGTRLLVL.

The chain links TRBV7-9 to TRBJ2-1; 7 positions agree with TRBD1. Germline loops: CDR1 SEHNR, CDR2 FQNEAQ (reference sequence). The CDR3 loop spans 15 amino acids. Losses at the gene ends were 1 base for V and 3 bases for J; bases not matched to a gene: 3. Here the CDR3 reads CASSLETGYYNEQFF. CDR3 sequence (DNA): TGTGCCAGCAGCTTAGAGACAGGGTACTACAATGAGCAGTTCTTC.

The chain combines TRBV30 with TRBJ1-1, with TRBD1 matching over 8 bases. V lost 2 bases to trimming and J lost 1 base; unmatched junction nucleotides: 3. CDR3 length: 14 residues. Germline V gives CDR1 GTSNPN, CDR2 SVGIG (reference sequence). The CDR3 region is CAWSPGQGNTEAFF. DNA of the CDR3: TGTGCCTGGAGTCCCGGACAGGGGAACACTGAAGCTTTCTTT.

The chain combines TRBV4-1 with TRBJ1-2; 9 nucleotides line up with TRBD1. V shed 4 bases, J shed 3 bases, and the junction held 6 bases outside the gene matches. Per germline, CDR1 MGHRA and CDR2 YSYEKL. The CDR3 has 15 amino acids. CDR3 in DNA: TGCGCCAGCAGCCGGACAGGGGCCCAGGACTATGGCTACACCTTC. The encoded protein is CASSRTGAQDYGYTF.

V is TRBV19 and J is TRBJ2-1; D call uncertain. The CDR3 is 16 amino acids. Trimming pared 0 bases from V and 0 bases from J, leaving 9 bases between. Germline CDR1 reads LNHDA; CDR2 reads SQIVND (reference sequence). The CDR3 loop reads CASSIDRVASYNEQFF. CDR3 DNA sequence: TGTGCCAGTAGTATAGATCGGGTAGCCTCCTACAATGAGCAGTTCTTC. The whole variable domain, remainder taken from reference TRBV19 and TRBJ2-1, is DGGITQSPKYLFRKEGQNVTLSCEQNLNHDAMYWYRQDPGQGLRLIYYSQIVNDFQKGDIAEGYSVSREKKESFPLTVTSAQKNPTAFYLCASSIDRVASYNEQFFGPGTRLTVL.

The chain carries TRBV27 and TRBJ1-5, with 7 bases identical to TRBD1. V lost 6 bases, J lost 2 bases, and 1 base stayed unmatched. The CDR3 has 13 amino acids. CDR1 MNHEY and CDR2 SMNVEV come from the germline V gene (reference sequence). This CDR3 reads CASRGTGNQPQHF. Here the CDR3 DNA reads TGTGCCAGCAGGGGGACAGGCAATCAGCCCCAGCATTTT.

The genes are TRBV29-1 and TRBJ2-1, with unresolved D. Trimming cost V 4 bases and J 0 bases, with 10 bases left between them. Germline loops: CDR1 SQVTM, CDR2 ANQGSEA. The CDR3 spans 14 residues. Here the CDR3 reads CSVGGGSSYNEQFF. The CDR3 DNA is TGCAGCGTTGGAGGCGGAAGCTCCTACAATGAGCAGTTCTTC.

The rearrangement links TRBV6-6 to TRBJ2-7; 11 nucleotides align to TRBD2. With V trimmed by 3 bases and J by 6 bases, 4 bases remained unmatched. Germline CDR1 reads MNHNY; CDR2 reads SVGAGI (reference sequence). The CDR3 has 14 amino acids. CDR3 residues: CASSYRLAGIEQYF. The CDR3 nucleotides are TGTGCCAGCAGTTATCGACTAGCGGGGATCGAGCAGTACTTC.

DNA for the CDR3: TGTGCCAGCAGTCCGGACAGGGGAGAGACCCAGTACTTC. Translated, it gives CASSPDRGETQYF. The chain is built from TRBV6-1 and TRBJ2-5; 9 positions match TRBD1. The germline V gene encodes CDR1 MNHNS and CDR2 SASEGT. Trimming at V came to 5 bases and at J to 4 bases, leaving 2 bases not matched to a gene. The length of the CDR3 is 13 residues.

V and J are TRBV7-4 and TRBJ1-2; D uncertain. Germline values: CDR1 SGHVT, CDR2 SQSDAQ. The CDR3 contains 13 residues. V lost 1 base and J lost 7, with 10 bases in between. CDR3 in DNA: TGTGCCAGCAGCTTAGAGCCGGGGTCTGGCTACACCTTC. This codes for CASSLEPGSGYTF. Using reference TRBV7-4 and TRBJ1-2 for the parts outside the CDR3, the full variable domain is GAGVSQSPRYKVAKRGRDVALRCDSISGHVTLYWYRQTLGQGSEVLTYSQSDAQRDKSGRPSGRFSAERPERSVSTLKIQRTEQGDSAVYLCASSLEPGSGYTFGSGTRLTVV.

The chain carries TRBV28 and TRBJ2-7, with TRBD2 identical over 9 bases. Germline V lookup: CDR1 MDHEN, CDR2 SYDVKM. The CDR3 has 15 amino acids. V dropped 7 bases and J dropped 2; count of bases not matched to a gene: 9. For the CDR3, the DNA is TGTGCCAGCAACCCTCAGGGACTAGCTCCCTACGAGCAGTACTTC. This codes for CASNPQGLAPYEQYF.

The rearrangement uses TRBV11-2 and TRBJ2-4, with a possible D match to TRBD1 (6 bases). Germline CDR1 reads SGHAT; CDR2 reads FQNNGV. Trimming shortened V by 5 bases and J by 3 bases, and 11 bases separated the two germline ends. The CDR3 covers 14 residues. CDR3 sequence reads: CASSNRVGKNIQYF. The CDR3 DNA is TGTGCCAGCAGCAACAGGGTTGGCAAAAACATTCAGTACTTC.

The chain carries TRBV6-5 and TRBJ1-2; D call uncertain. V shed 6 bases and J shed 7 bases, with 18 bases lying between them. The V gene's germline CDR1 is MNHEY and CDR2 SVGAGI. CDR3 size: 14 residues. CDR3 DNA: TGTGCCAGCAGCCCCCCTTCTAGACCCGGTGGCTACACCTTC. Protein sequence: CASSPPSRPGGYTF.